This T cell receptor (beta chain) was retrieved from a study of blood T cell repertoires in COVID-19 (dated by TCRdb to 2018 to 2020). Background for the entire study: The collaborator samples originated in the United States, Italy and Spain and spanned the acute and convalescent phases of COVID-19. The material from the prospective study consisted of cDNA or gDNA derived from T cells, B-cell-depleted T cells, or PBMCs. Nearly every sample came with metadata listing a de-identified subject ID, COVID-19 status, age in years and sex. The repertoires were released in a freely available public database meant as a resource for research on the immune response to SARS-CoV-2. Samples came from the ongoing ImmuneRACE study (first 160 participants) plus 1,254 subjects from 6 global collaborators. Where available, HLA class I and class II types were taken from metadata supplied by the sample provider and were not determined by assay-based typing. The dataset comprised deeply sampled blood TCRbeta repertoires from subjects exposed to, actively infected with, or recovered from COVID-19.

The study at large found these results: The amount of clinical and demographic metadata varied by source and participant and was provided uncurated.

One collaborating source in Seattle enrolled patients during active infection and followed them longitudinally through the course of disease. Each collaborating institution followed its own protocols to collect whole blood in K2EDTA tubes. For TCRbeta analysis, collaborators shipped samples as frozen whole blood, isolated PBMCs, or DNA extracted from either of those sample types. TCRbeta CDR3 regions were amplified from genomic DNA by means of the immunoSEQ Assay, a bias-controlled multiplex PCR. The authors' analysis ran thus. Within the assay, amplification of reference gene primers was used to estimate how many nucleated cells each sample contained. Sequence reads were collapsed and filtered to measure the absolute abundance of every unique TCRbeta CDR3 rearrangement. For each sample, productive Simpson clonality was calculated as the square root of Simpson's diversity index across productive rearrangements. What TCRdb holds here is the immuneACCESS table cut down to in-frame rearrangements. Part of the clones is not present; checked against another copy, under half of the missing clones reflect an unresolved V gene, and the others are unexplained. The V and J calls and clone size were taken over from that table, and D and trimming were inferred from the DNA. The sample has about 480,000 clones on record, roughly 87% of them singletons. The top ten constitute around 0.95% of the sample.

Unmatched junction bases come to 6, with V trimmed by 5 bases and J by 4 bases. Its CDR3 holds 14 amino acids, cysteine through phenylalanine. The only DNA kept is the CDR3, 42 bases in frame from the first base. The germline V gene provides CDR1 SGHAT and CDR2 FQNNGV. This clone was found a few times. Its antigen is not yet known. Base qualities were left out, and no much larger clone turns up one base away. The rearranged chain carries TRBV11-2 and TRBJ1-1; 8 middle bases align to TRBD1. Sequencing was carried out using peripheral blood. This TCR derives from a man aged 18 to 35 with COVID-19, enrolled during active disease. CDR3 region: CASSSRGRGTEAFF. The nucleotides are TGTGCCAGCAGCAGCAGGGGGCGAGGCACTGAAGCTTTCTTT.